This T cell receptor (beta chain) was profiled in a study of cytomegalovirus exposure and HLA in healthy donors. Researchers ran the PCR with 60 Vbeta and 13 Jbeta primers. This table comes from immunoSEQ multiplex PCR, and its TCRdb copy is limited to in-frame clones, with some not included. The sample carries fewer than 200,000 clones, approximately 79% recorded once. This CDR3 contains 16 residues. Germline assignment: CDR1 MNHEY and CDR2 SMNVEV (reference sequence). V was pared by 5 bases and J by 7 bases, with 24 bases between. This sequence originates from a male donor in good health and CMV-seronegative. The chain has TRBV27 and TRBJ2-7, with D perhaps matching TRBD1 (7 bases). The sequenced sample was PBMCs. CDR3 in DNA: TGTGCCAGCAGTCGACGCCGCGGAGGGGGCCTAGGGGAGCAGTACTTC. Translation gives CASSRRRGGGLGEQYF.